This TCR beta chain was recorded in a study of blood T cell repertoires in COVID-19. Generated by immunoSEQ multiplex PCR, the TCRdb table keeps only in-frame clones and is missing some. The data hold 200,000 to 300,000 clones, with about 91% observed a single time. This clonotype originated in a woman between 35 and 50 years old with acute COVID-19. The material sequenced was PBMCs or T cells enriched from blood (not recorded which).

The CDR3 loop is CASSLVGGFTDTQYF. The CDR3 DNA follows: TGTGCCAGCAGCTTAGTTGGCGGGTTCACAGATACGCAGTATTTT. V is TRBV7-9 and J is TRBJ2-3; possibly TRBD2 for D (5 bases). From germline, CDR1 is SEHNR and CDR2 FQNEAQ (reference sequence). The CDR3 consists of 15 residues. V lost 1 base, J lost 2 bases, and 10 bases lay in between.